This T cell receptor (beta chain) was obtained from a study of T cell responses to AZD1222 COVID-19 vaccine. Some clones are missing from TCRdb's copy, which holds only in-frame ones; the method was immunoSEQ multiplex PCR. The sample consists of around 64,000 clones, 83% of them appearing once. This clone was recorded a few times. Germline-derived CDR1 and CDR2 are SGHRS and YFSETQ. The CDR3 extends over 12 amino acids. The V end was cut by 3 bases, the J end by 4 bases, with 5 bases between. The rearrangement joins TRBV5-1 to TRBJ2-1; D perhaps matches TRBD1 (5 bases). The sequence came from an adult who received the AZD1222 COVID-19 vaccine. The material was peripheral blood, obtained 28 days after the second AZD1222 dose. The DNA of the CDR3 is TGCGCCAGCAGCTACAGGTACAATGAGCAGTTCTTC. Protein: CASSYRYNEQFF.